This TCR beta chain was recovered during a study of blood T cell repertoires in COVID-19. On the study more broadly: Donors in the United States, Italy and Spain gave samples during acute or convalescent COVID-19.

The assay was immunoSEQ multiplex PCR, and TCRdb's table has in-frame clones only and misses some. The data contain over 150,000 clones, 65% to 85% of them seen just once; the ten biggest clones take up approximately 18%. The sequence was collected from a woman in her 70s who had recovered from COVID-19. The sequenced material came from peripheral blood.

The CDR3 DNA follows: TGTGCCAGCAGCCAAGACCCACACGCGGACTACACCTTC. The encoded protein is CASSQDPHADYTF. The V gene is TRBV4-2, the J gene TRBJ1-2; D remains unclear. CDR1 and CDR2 from the germline V gene are LGHNA and YNFKEQ. The CDR3 loop spans 13 amino acids. V was clipped by 0 bases and J by 10 bases, with 12 bases between them.